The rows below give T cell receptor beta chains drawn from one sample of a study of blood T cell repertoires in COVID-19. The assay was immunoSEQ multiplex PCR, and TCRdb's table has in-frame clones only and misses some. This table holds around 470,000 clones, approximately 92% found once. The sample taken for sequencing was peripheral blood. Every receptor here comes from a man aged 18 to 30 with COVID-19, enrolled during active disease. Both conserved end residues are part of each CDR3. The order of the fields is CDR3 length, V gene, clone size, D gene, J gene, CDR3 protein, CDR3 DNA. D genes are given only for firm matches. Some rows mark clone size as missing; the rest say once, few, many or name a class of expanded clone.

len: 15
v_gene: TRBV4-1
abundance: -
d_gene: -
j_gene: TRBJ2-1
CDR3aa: CASSQGSTRNNEQFF
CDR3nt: TGCGCCAGCAGCCAAGGCTCCACTCGAAACAATGAGCAGTTCTTC

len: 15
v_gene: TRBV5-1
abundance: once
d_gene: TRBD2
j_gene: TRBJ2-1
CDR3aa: CASSLTAGGINEQFF
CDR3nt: TGCGCCAGCAGCTTGACTGCGGGAGGAATCAATGAGCAGTTCTTC

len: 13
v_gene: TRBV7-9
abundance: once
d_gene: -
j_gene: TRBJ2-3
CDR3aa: CASSPPSTDTQYF
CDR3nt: TGTGCCAGCAGCCCCCCTAGCACAGATACGCAGTATTTT

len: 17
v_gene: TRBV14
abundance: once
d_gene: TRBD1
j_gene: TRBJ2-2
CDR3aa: CASSQVGQGWGTGELFF
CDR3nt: TGTGCCAGCAGCCAAGTGGGACAGGGATGGGGCACCGGGGAGCTGTTTTTT

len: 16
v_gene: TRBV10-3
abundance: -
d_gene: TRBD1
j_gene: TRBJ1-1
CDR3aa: CAISSGQGVLNTEAFF
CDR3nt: TGTGCCATCAGCTCCGGACAGGGGGTTTTGAACACTGAAGCTTTCTTT

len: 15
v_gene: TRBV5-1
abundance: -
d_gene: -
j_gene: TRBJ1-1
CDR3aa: CASSWMDGGETEAFF
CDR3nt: TGCGCCAGCAGCTGGATGGACGGAGGTGAAACTGAAGCTTTCTTT

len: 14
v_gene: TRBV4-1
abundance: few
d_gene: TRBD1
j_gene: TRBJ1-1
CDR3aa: CASSQTGTDTEAFF
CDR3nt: TGCGCCAGCAGCCAAACCGGGACAGACACTGAAGCTTTCTTT

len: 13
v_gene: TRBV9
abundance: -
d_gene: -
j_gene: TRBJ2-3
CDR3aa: CASSLQITDTQYF
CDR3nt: TGTGCCAGCAGCTTACAGATCACAGATACGCAGTATTTT

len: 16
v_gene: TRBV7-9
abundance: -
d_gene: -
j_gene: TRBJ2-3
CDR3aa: CASSNGMSGGADTQYF
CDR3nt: TGTGCCAGCAGTAACGGTATGTCCGGAGGGGCAGATACGCAGTATTTT

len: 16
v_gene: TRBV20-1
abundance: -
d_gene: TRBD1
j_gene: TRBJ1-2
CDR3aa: CSASILGQQGVGGYTF
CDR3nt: TGCAGTGCTAGTATTCTGGGTCAACAGGGGGTGGGTGGCTACACCTTC

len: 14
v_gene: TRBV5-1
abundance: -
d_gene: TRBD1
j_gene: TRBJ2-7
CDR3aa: CASSLAGGSDEQYF
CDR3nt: TGCGCCAGCAGCTTGGCAGGGGGCTCCGACGAGCAGTACTTC

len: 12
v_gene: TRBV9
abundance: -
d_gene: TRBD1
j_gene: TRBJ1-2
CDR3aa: CASSLTGPGYTF
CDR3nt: TGTGCCAGCAGCTTGACAGGGCCTGGCTACACCTTC

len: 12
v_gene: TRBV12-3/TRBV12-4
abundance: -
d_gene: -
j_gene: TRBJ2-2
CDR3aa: CASNGEAGELFF
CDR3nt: TGTGCCAGCAACGGGGAGGCCGGGGAGCTGTTTTTT

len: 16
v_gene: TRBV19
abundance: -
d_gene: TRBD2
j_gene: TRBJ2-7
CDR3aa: CASRRNAAGETYEQYF
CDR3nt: TGTGCCAGTAGGCGCAATGCCGCGGGGGAAACCTACGAGCAGTACTTC

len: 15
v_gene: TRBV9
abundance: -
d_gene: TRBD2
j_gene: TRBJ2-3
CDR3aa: CASSEREGTTDTQYF
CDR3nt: TGTGCCAGCAGCGAACGGGAGGGTACCACAGATACGCAGTATTTT

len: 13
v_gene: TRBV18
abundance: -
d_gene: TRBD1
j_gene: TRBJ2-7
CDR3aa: CASLLDRGGEQYF
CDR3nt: TGTGCCAGCTTACTGGACAGGGGCGGCGAGCAGTACTTC

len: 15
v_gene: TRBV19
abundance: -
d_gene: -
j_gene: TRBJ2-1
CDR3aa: CASSIVQAGSNEQFF
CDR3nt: TGTGCCAGTAGTATAGTGCAGGCTGGTAGTAATGAGCAGTTCTTC

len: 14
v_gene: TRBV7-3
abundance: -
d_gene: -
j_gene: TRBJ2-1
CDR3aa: CASSLAGTYNEQFF
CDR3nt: TGTGCCAGCAGCTTGGCGGGTACCTACAATGAGCAGTTCTTC

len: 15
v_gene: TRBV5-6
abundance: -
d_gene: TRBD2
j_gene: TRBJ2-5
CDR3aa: CASNAGGTTEETQYF
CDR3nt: TGTGCCAGCAACGCCGGGGGGACTACCGAGGAGACCCAGTACTTC

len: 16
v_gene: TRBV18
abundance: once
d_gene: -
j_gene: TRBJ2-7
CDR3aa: CASSQTGLTPSYEQYF
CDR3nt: TGTGCCAGCTCTCAGACAGGTTTAACCCCAAGTTACGAGCAGTACTTC

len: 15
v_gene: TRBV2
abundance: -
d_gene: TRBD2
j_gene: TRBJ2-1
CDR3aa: CASSEGAGGPGEQFF
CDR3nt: TGTGCCAGCAGTGAGGGGGCGGGAGGGCCTGGTGAGCAGTTCTTC

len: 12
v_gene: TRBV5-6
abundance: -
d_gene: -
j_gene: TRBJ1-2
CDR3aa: CASSLGYGGYTF
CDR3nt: TGTGCCAGCAGCTTGGGGTACGGTGGCTACACCTTC

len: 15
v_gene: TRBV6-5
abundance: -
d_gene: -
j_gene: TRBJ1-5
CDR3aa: CASSYAGGSNQPQHF
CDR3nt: TGTGCCAGCAGTTACGCGGGGGGCAGCAATCAGCCCCAGCATTTT

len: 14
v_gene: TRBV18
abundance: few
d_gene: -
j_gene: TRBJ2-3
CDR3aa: CASSPGRSTDTQYF
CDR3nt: TGTGCCAGCTCACCAGGGAGGTCCACAGATACGCAGTATTTT

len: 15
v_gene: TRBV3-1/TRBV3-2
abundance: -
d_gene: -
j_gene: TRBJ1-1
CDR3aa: CASSPQGGGNTEAFF
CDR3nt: TGTGCCAGCAGCCCTCAAGGAGGCGGGAACACTGAAGCTTTCTTT

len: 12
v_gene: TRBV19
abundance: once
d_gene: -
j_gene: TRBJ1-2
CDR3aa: CAIGGGPYGYTF
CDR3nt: TGTGCCATAGGCGGGGGGCCCTATGGCTACACCTTC

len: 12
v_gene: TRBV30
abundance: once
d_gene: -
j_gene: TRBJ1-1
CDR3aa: CAWGQRYTEAFF
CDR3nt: TGTGCCTGGGGACAGCGATACACTGAAGCTTTCTTT

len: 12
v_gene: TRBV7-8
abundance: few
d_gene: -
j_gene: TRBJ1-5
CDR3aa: CASSLVDQPQHF
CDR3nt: TGTGCCAGCAGCTTAGTCGATCAGCCCCAGCATTTT